This TCR beta chain was captured by sequencing in a study of control samples from healthy donors and cancer patients. Sequencing used immunoSEQ multiplex PCR; TCRdb keeps in-frame clones, though not all of them. The sample has approximately 210,000 clones; about 90% are singletons. Per germline, CDR1 SNHLY and CDR2 FYNNEI. The V end lost 4 bases, the J end lost 5 bases, and 20 bases lay between the germline ends. This CDR3 comprises 16 residues. This chain uses TRBV2 with TRBJ1-1, with D tentatively TRBD1 (5 bases). The clonotype originates from a man younger than 40 in good health. The sequenced sample consisted of blood. The CDR3 reads CASSAPDILQTTEAFF. The CDR3 nucleotides are TGTGCCAGCAGTGCACCGGACATTCTTCAGACGACTGAAGCTTTCTTT.